The 18 T cell receptor beta chains below were found in one sample sequenced in a study of blood T cell repertoires in COVID-19 (dated by TCRdb to the early 2020s). The library was built by means of the immunoSEQ multiplex PCR assay. This is the immuneACCESS table as TCRdb keeps it, with only in-frame sequences that have V and J called. A part of the clones is gone; compared with another copy, unresolved V genes explain less than half, and the rest is unexplained. The sample data list around 140,000 clones, and about 83% of these were observed just once. Roughly 1.6% of the sample belongs to the ten largest clones. The source material was peripheral blood. Receptors originate from a human donor in a cohort sampled during active COVID-19.

As DNA, the CDR3 is TGTGCCAGCAGTGCGACAGGCTCTCCCACCATATATTTT. Protein sequence: CASSATGSPTIYF. J is TRBJ1-3 and V is TRBV11-3; D may be TRBD1 (6 bases). The CDR3 runs 13 residues. V was pared by 6 bases and J by 9 bases, with 15 bases between. The germline gives CDR1 SGHNT, CDR2 YENEEA.

The chain is built from TRBV28 and TRBJ1-6; 9 bases map to TRBD1. The CDR3 has 15 residues. Germline values: CDR1 MDHEN, CDR2 SYDVKM. J gave up 10 bases and V 5 bases, and 9 bases lay outside the gene matches. CDR3 in DNA: TGTGCCAGCAGTCGCTCGGGGACAGGGAGATCACCCCTCCACTTT. Protein sequence: CASSRSGTGRSPLHF.

This clone was recorded once. The chain joins TRBV7-3 to TRBJ2-2, with TRBD1 matching over 8 bases. CDR3 length: 20 amino acids. CDR1 SGHTA and CDR2 FQGTGA come from the germline V gene. Trimming at V came to 5 bases and at J to 3 bases, leaving 20 bases not matched to a gene. The CDR3 region has the DNA TGTGCCAGCAGCCTATCCGTGGACAGGGCTAGCCCCTCTGACACCGGGGAGCTGTTTTTT. Protein: CASSLSVDRASPSDTGELFF.

The rearrangement joins TRBV6-2 or TRBV6-3 to TRBJ2-7; 10 bases fit TRBD2. CDR1 MNHEY and CDR2 SVGEGT come from the germline V gene. CDR3 length: 15 amino acids. After removal of 4 bases from V and 0 bases from J, the junction contained 3 bases not matched to a gene. The CDR3 DNA sequence: TGTGCCAGCAGTTCCTGGACTAGCGGCTCCTACGAGCAGTACTTC. This translates into CASSSWTSGSYEQYF.

The chain carries TRBV2 and TRBJ2-3; 9 bases fit TRBD1. The germline V gene encodes CDR1 SNHLY and CDR2 FYNNEI. V was clipped by 5 bases and J by 3 bases; unmatched bases: 6. The CDR3 contains 15 residues. CDR3 protein: CASSKQGAQTDTQYF. The CDR3 DNA reads as TGTGCCAGCAGTAAACAGGGGGCGCAGACAGATACGCAGTATTTT.

V gene TRBV5-1 combines with J gene TRBJ2-2, with 7 bases identical to TRBD1. Unmatched junction bases numbered 5, after V lost 5 bases and J lost 1 base. CDR1 SGHRS and CDR2 YFSETQ come from the germline V gene. The CDR3 length is 15 residues. CDR3 sequence (DNA): TGCGCCAGCAGTTCCGGGACAGTGAACACCGGGGAGCTGTTTTTT. Its translation: CASSSGTVNTGELFF.

The chain combines TRBV30 with TRBJ1-3; D gene ambiguous. Germline assignment: CDR1 GTSNPN and CDR2 SVGIG (reference sequence). V lost 0 bases to trimming and J lost 4 bases, with 7 bases between them. CDR3 length: 13 residues. CDR3: CAWSVSSGNTIYF. The CDR3 coding sequence is TGTGCCTGGAGTGTATCGTCGGGAAACACCATATATTTT.

The V gene is TRBV13, the J gene TRBJ2-7; 9 bases map to TRBD2. This CDR3 has 15 amino acids. CDR1 is PRHDT and CDR2 is FYEKMQ in the germline V gene (reference sequence). After removal of 6 bases from V and 0 bases from J, the junction contained 6 bases not matched to a gene. CDR3 in DNA: TGTGCCAGCAGGAGGACTAGCGCTAGCTCCTACGAGCAGTACTTC. The encoded protein is CASRRTSASSYEQYF.

This clone has a handful of counts. The chain's CDR3 is CASSSQTGGNTGELFF. The CDR3 region has the DNA TGTGCCAGCAGCTCCCAGACAGGGGGCAACACCGGGGAGCTGTTTTTT. This rearrangement joins TRBV4-2 to TRBJ2-2, with TRBD1 matching over 10 bases. With 5 bases clipped from V and 2 bases from J, the junction kept 5 bases outside the gene matches. The CDR3 consists of 16 residues. Germline CDR1 is LGHNA and CDR2 is YNFKEQ.

The CDR3 here is CASSLDATGIRGYTF. Written as DNA, the CDR3 is TGTGCCAGCAGCTTAGACGCGACAGGAATCCGTGGCTACACCTTC. The gene calls are TRBV11-2 and TRBJ1-2; the D gene is possibly TRBD1 (6 bases). Trimming removed 0 bases from V and 7 bases from J, with 15 bases in between. The V gene's germline CDR1 is SGHAT and CDR2 FQNNGV. This CDR3 is built from 15 residues.

The V gene is TRBV20-1, the J gene TRBJ1-2; D remains unclear. This CDR3 spans 13 amino acids. Germline V gene data show CDR1 as DFQATT and CDR2 as SNEGSKA (reference sequence). The ends were cut back, 3 bases at V and 0 bases at J, with 8 bases in the middle. The CDR3 DNA is TGCAGTGCTAGTCGAGGCACTAACTATGGCTACACCTTC. Amino acid sequence: CSASRGTNYGYTF.

The chain has TRBV5-4 and TRBJ2-1; the match to TRBD2 covers 13 bases. This CDR3 contains 16 residues. V trimming: 4 bases; J trimming: 8 bases; junction bases outside the gene matches: 9. CDR1 is SGHNT and CDR2 is YYREEE in the germline V gene (reference sequence). CDR3 region: CASSAAGTSGIYEQFF. CDR3 bases: TGTGCCAGCAGCGCCGCCGGGACTAGCGGGATATATGAGCAGTTCTTC.

The CDR3 bases are TGTGCCAGCCGGGACTCTGGGACTGGAAACACCATATATTTT. Translated: CASRDSGTGNTIYF. V is TRBV19 and J is TRBJ1-3, with D possibly matching TRBD1 (5 bases). The germline V gene has CDR1 LNHDA and CDR2 SQIVND (reference sequence). V lost 9 bases, J lost 2 bases, and 14 bases lay in between. The CDR3 has 14 residues.

The chain links TRBV19 to TRBJ2-4, with 8 bases fitting TRBD1. CDR3 length equals 14 residues. CDR1 is LNHDA, CDR2 SQIVND, per germline (reference sequence). The ends lost 10 bases at V and 10 bases at J; junction bases unmatched: 15. CDR3 nucleotides: TGTGCCATCCCTAACCGGGACAGGAGGTATATTCAGTACTTC. It encodes CAIPNRDRRYIQYF. Variable domain in full (rest from reference TRBV19 and TRBJ2-4): DGGITQSPKYLFRKEGQNVTLSCEQNLNHDAMYWYRQDPGQGLRLIYYSQIVNDFQKGDIAEGYSVSREKKESFPLTVTSAQKNPTAFYLCAIPNRDRRYIQYFGAGTRLSVL.

CDR3 bases: TGTGCCAGCTCACAACAGGGGGCTAGCAATCAGCCCCAGCATTTT. As protein: CASSQQGASNQPQHF. The chain couples TRBV18 to TRBJ1-5; 9 bases are shared with TRBD1. V trimming: 4 bases; J trimming: 0 bases; junction bases outside the gene matches: 1. Germline loops: CDR1 KGHSH, CDR2 LQKENI. The CDR3 has 15 amino acids.

The chain has TRBV6-1 and TRBJ1-6; 8 bases match TRBD1. The CDR3 spans 16 residues. J gave up 8 bases and V 1 base, and 7 bases lay outside the gene matches. The V gene's germline CDR1 is MNHNS and CDR2 SASEGT. Here the CDR3 reads CASSEVPGGADSPLHF. The CDR3 DNA is TGTGCCAGCAGTGAAGTCCCAGGGGGCGCCGATTCACCCCTCCACTTT.

This clone was observed a few times. The chain couples TRBV15 to TRBJ1-3; D remains unclear. This CDR3 has 16 residues. Germline assignment: CDR1 LNHNV and CDR2 YYDKDF (reference sequence). V was clipped by 1 base and J by 0 bases, with 10 bases between them. The chain's CDR3 is CATSRVIGVSGNTIYF. CDR3 coding DNA: TGTGCCACCAGCAGAGTCATCGGAGTCTCTGGAAACACCATATATTTT.

The V gene is TRBV28, the J gene TRBJ2-7; possible D gene TRBD1, 6 bases. Trimming left V 6 bases short and J 4 bases short, with 16 bases between. Germline CDR1 is MDHEN and CDR2 is SYDVKM. The CDR3 extends over 14 amino acids. The CDR3, as DNA: TGTGCCAGCAGCCGACAGGAATGGGGGTACGAGCAGTACTTC. Translated, it gives CASSRQEWGYEQYF.